Sequencing of this T cell receptor (beta chain) was carried out in a study of radiation and T cells in renal cell carcinoma. Whole-study results and caveats: Baseline intratumoral clonotype presence is unknown without pretreatment biopsies.

Concerning this clone itself: No antigen is known for it.

Indicated time point: blood 2 weeks post-SBRT. The treatment here: 15 Gy SBRT to primary tumor, nephrectomy 4 weeks later. Radiation-treated patients gave blood at baseline, week 2 and week 4. Clear cell pathology was present in this patient's renal cell carcinoma. The CDR3 spans 16 residues. Generated by immunoSEQ multiplex PCR, the TCRdb table keeps only in-frame clones and is missing some. The sample lists about 130,000 clones, around 90% occurring once. The V gene is TRBV21-1, the J gene TRBJ1-5; TRBD1, as called in the table, went unchecked against the DNA. TRBV21-1 is noted as a pseudogene. This TCR was recovered from an older woman with renal cell carcinoma. The material was blood, obtained from a patient whose treatment included radiotherapy and nephrectomy. The CDR3, as DNA: TGTGCCAGCAGCGACCCGACAGTCCTGAGCAATCAGCCCCAGCATTTT. It is translated as CASSDPTVLSNQPQHF.